The next 28 T cell receptor beta chains were all read from a single sample in a study of CD8+ T cells in alopecia areata. RNA was extracted and reverse transcribed into cDNA as the sequencing template. The repertoire was sequenced with immunoSEQ multiplex PCR; TCRdb's copy has only in-frame clones and lacks some. Seen here are approximately 89,000 clones, about 51% observed once, and the top ten hold about 6%. Sequenced: NKG2D-high CD8+ T cells sorted from blood. These receptors all stem from a human donor with alopecia areata.

CDR3 residues: CASSTGQGAGETQYF. The CDR3 nucleotides read TGTGCCAGCAGTACGGGACAGGGGGCCGGGGAGACCCAGTACTTC. The chain links TRBV27 to TRBJ2-5, with 12 nucleotides matching TRBD1. The CDR3 contains 15 residues. V lost 5 bases to trimming and J lost 5 bases; unmatched junction nucleotides: 6. Germline assignment: CDR1 MNHEY and CDR2 SMNVEV (reference sequence).

With regard to this clone: The limits of the CDR3 on the DNA are not certain, so only TCRdb's listed CDR3 is given. The rearrangement links TRBV9 to TRBJ1-2. Germline assignment: CDR1 SGDLS and CDR2 YYNGEE. The CDR3 comprises 15 residues, both ends counted. CDR3 region: CASSSSGGVNYGYTF.

By frequency in the sample, this clone is medium-sized. The chain recombines TRBV28 with TRBJ1-5, with D unclear. The ends were cut back, 2 bases at V and 5 bases at J, with 13 bases in the middle. The CDR3 totals 15 residues. Germline loops: CDR1 MDHEN, CDR2 SYDVKM. CDR3 coding DNA: TGTGCCAGCAGTTTAAGGGAGGGTATCGATCAGCCCCAGCATTTT. It yields the protein CASSLREGIDQPQHF.

The rearrangement joins TRBV30 to TRBJ2-5; D unresolved. Trimming stripped 5 bases from V and 7 bases from J, with 14 bases between. The CDR3 spans 12 residues. Germline lookup yields CDR1 GTSNPN and CDR2 SVGIG (reference sequence). CDR3 loop: CAWESGPGTQYF. Written as DNA, the CDR3 is TGTGCCTGGGAATCTGGACCAGGGACCCAGTACTTC.

The V gene is TRBV30, the J gene TRBJ2-5, with D possibly matching TRBD2 (5 bases). CDR1 and CDR2 (germline): GTSNPN, SVGIG (reference sequence). CDR3 length: 13 residues. V shed 0 bases and J shed 4 bases, with 9 bases lying between them. CDR3 in DNA: TGTGCCTGGAGTGTACACGAGGGAGAGACCCAGTACTTC. Protein product: CAWSVHEGETQYF.

The V gene is TRBV6-5, the J gene TRBJ2-7; D uncertain. The germline gives CDR1 MNHEY, CDR2 SVGAGI. The V end was cut by 8 bases, the J end by 5 bases, with 13 bases between. CDR3 size: 12 residues. The CDR3 DNA follows: TGTGCCAGCCGAGTCGCTGGGAACGAGCAGTACTTC. It translates to CASRVAGNEQYF.

There are a few counts of this clone. V usage is TRBV20-1 and J usage is TRBJ1-2, with D maybe TRBD1 (5 bases). CDR3 length equals 10 residues. CDR1 DFQATT and CDR2 SNEGSKA come from the germline V gene (reference sequence). CDR3 in DNA: TGCGGGACGACTTTGGATGGCTACACCTTC. This gives the protein CGTTLDGYTF.

This clone was observed once. The V gene is TRBV27, the J gene TRBJ2-3; 10 bases fit TRBD2. The germline CDR1 and CDR2 sequences are MNHEY and SMNVEV (reference sequence). V shed 5 bases, J shed 5 bases, and the junction held 4 bases outside the gene matches. The CDR3 sequence is 14 residues long. The CDR3 DNA sequence: TGTGCCAGCAGTCCCGGACTAGCGGTAGATACGCAGTATTTT. Protein: CASSPGLAVDTQYF.

Note on this clone: At one boundary the junction diverges from the germline segment, which might be a read error. The chain is built from TRBV5-1 and TRBJ2-1; 11 bases are shared with TRBD2. The V gene's germline CDR1 is SGHRS and CDR2 YFSETQ. The CDR3 length is 15 residues. CDR3 nucleotides: TGCGCCAGCAGTTTGGGACTAGCGGCGTACAATGAGCAGTTCTTC. Amino acid sequence: CASSLGLAAYNEQFF. The full variable domain, in which reference TRBV5-1 and TRBJ2-1 provide the parts outside the CDR3, is KAGVTQTPRYLIKTRGQQVTLSCSPISGHRSVSWYQQTPGQGLQFLFEYFSETQRNKGNFPGRFSGRQFSNSRSEMNVSTLELGDSALYLCASSLGLAAYNEQFFGPGTRLTVL.

The V call is TRBV7-2, the J call TRBJ2-4; D not certain. The CDR3 runs 12 residues. Looked up from germline, CDR1 is SGHTA and CDR2 is FQGNSA. The V end was cut by 0 bases, the J end by 5 bases, with 2 bases between. CDR3 sequence reads: CASSLAENIQYF. The DNA of the CDR3 is TGTGCCAGCAGCTTAGCAGAAAACATTCAGTACTTC.

The chain has TRBV28 and TRBJ1-2; D not certain. The CDR3 extends over 14 amino acids. Trimming removed 5 bases from V and 7 bases from J, with 17 bases in between. Per the germline V gene, CDR1 is MDHEN and CDR2 is SYDVKM. This CDR3 is CASSPIIGRRGYTF. CDR3 in DNA: TGTGCCAGCAGTCCCATCATAGGTCGTCGTGGCTACACCTTC.

The chain links TRBV4-1 to TRBJ2-7; D is possibly TRBD2 (5 bases). Germline CDR1 and CDR2: MGHRA and YSYEKL. CDR3 length: 15 residues. V lost 5 bases and J 1 base, leaving 15 bases between the germline ends. The DNA for the CDR3 is TGCGCCAGCAGCAGTGGGGAGAAAGGATCCTACGAGCAGTACTTC. Encoded protein: CASSSGEKGSYEQYF.

The chain combines TRBV6-5 with TRBJ2-7; D is ambiguous. The V gene lost 4 bases and the J gene lost 6 bases, with 10 bases spanning the gap. The germline gives CDR1 MNHEY, CDR2 SVGAGI. This CDR3 region has 12 residues. This CDR3 reads CASSSTLAEQYF. The CDR3 nucleotides are TGTGCCAGCAGTTCGACTCTCGCCGAGCAGTACTTC.

V is TRBV15 and J is TRBJ2-5, with D hard to call. Germline CDR1 reads LNHNV; CDR2 reads YYDKDF (reference sequence). This CDR3 has 13 residues. V was pared by 3 bases and J by 4 bases, with 9 bases between. CDR3 DNA sequence: TGTGCCACCAGCAGGTCTCCTCGAGAGACCCAGTACTTC. It encodes CATSRSPRETQYF.

The chain recombines TRBV27 with TRBJ2-3; unclear D gene. This CDR3 has 15 residues. Germline V gene sequence: CDR1 MNHEY, CDR2 SMNVEV (reference sequence). Between the trimmed V and J ends, which lost 0 bases and 0 bases, there was a span of 7 bases. CDR3 amino acids: CASSLSVSSTDTQYF. The CDR3 DNA is TGTGCCAGCAGTTTATCCGTCTCTAGCACAGATACGCAGTATTTT.

This clone was observed a single time. This CDR3 reads CAWSDRRWSYEQYF. The CDR3, as DNA: TGTGCCTGGAGTGACCGTAGGTGGTCCTACGAGCAGTACTTC. V gene TRBV30 combines with J gene TRBJ2-7; D unclear. Germline values: CDR1 GTSNPN, CDR2 SVGIG (reference sequence). V was shortened by 1 base and J by 1 base, with 11 bases between the two germline ends. CDR3 size: 14 residues.

This clone was seen just once. The chain is built from TRBV6-6 and TRBJ2-1; D is unclear. CDR1 and CDR2 (germline): MNHNY, SVGAGI (reference sequence). The CDR3 totals 11 residues. Trimming shortened V by 4 bases and J by 9 bases, and 7 bases separated the two germline ends. The CDR3: CASSSGVEQFF. In DNA, the CDR3 is TGTGCCAGCAGTTCCGGTGTTGAGCAGTTCTTC.

The rearrangement joins TRBV4-1 to TRBJ1-1; D is unresolved. Trimming removed 5 bases at V and 9 bases at J, with 16 bases between. CDR1 and CDR2 from the germline V gene are MGHRA and YSYEKL. This CDR3 has 13 residues. CDR3 loop: CASSEVTRLKAFF. CDR3 bases: TGCGCCAGCAGCGAAGTAACGCGGTTGAAAGCTTTCTTT.

The CDR3 region has the DNA TGCGCCAGCAGCCCCTCCAATGAGCAGTTCTTC. Protein sequence: CASSPSNEQFF. The V and J genes are TRBV5-1 and TRBJ2-1; D uncertain. The CDR3 is made up of 11 amino acids. Germline CDR1 SGHRS, CDR2 YFSETQ. V was trimmed by 4 bases and J by 6 bases, leaving 5 bases between them.

J is TRBJ1-5 and V is TRBV28, with D perhaps matching TRBD1 (5 bases). The germline gives CDR1 MDHEN, CDR2 SYDVKM. The CDR3 is made up of 12 amino acids. Trimming left V 8 bases short and J 2 bases short, with 7 bases between. CDR3 protein: CASGGGNQPQHF. CDR3 DNA sequence: TGTGCCAGCGGGGGTGGCAATCAGCCCCAGCATTTT. Supplemented by reference TRBV28 and TRBJ1-5, the full variable domain reads DVKVTQSSRYLVKRTGEKVFLECVQDMDHENMFWYRQDPGLGLRLIYFSYDVKMKEKGDIPEGYSVSREKKERFSLILESASTNQTSMYLCASGGGNQPQHFGDGTRLSIL.

The rearrangement joins TRBV13 to TRBJ2-3; D may be TRBD1 (6 bases). Germline CDR1 reads PRHDT; CDR2 reads FYEKMQ (reference sequence). V was clipped by 4 bases and J by 4 bases, with 21 bases between them. This CDR3 has 17 residues. The CDR3 coding sequence is TGTGCCAGCAGCTCGGGACAACTTTTTAGGGGTCCAGATACGCAGTATTTT. Translation: CASSSGQLFRGPDTQYF.

The rearrangement joins TRBV4-1 to TRBJ2-5; no definite D call. Germline values: CDR1 MGHRA, CDR2 YSYEKL. With 3 bases removed from V and 1 base from J, the gap between germline ends came to 12 bases. The CDR3 contains 15 residues. CDR3 in amino acids: CASSHPTDGQETQYF. The CDR3, as DNA: TGCGCCAGCAGCCACCCCACGGACGGCCAAGAGACCCAGTACTTC.

This clone was recorded a few times. The V and J genes are TRBV6-6 and TRBJ2-4; D is possibly TRBD2 (6 bases). This CDR3 has 12 amino acids. V was clipped by 6 bases and J by 9 bases, with 12 bases between them. CDR1 is MNHNY and CDR2 is SVGAGI in the germline V gene (reference sequence). In DNA, the CDR3 is TGTGCCAGCAGCCCGGGACTGGGCATTCAGTACTTC. Residues: CASSPGLGIQYF.

In its sample, this clone was seen a few times. This chain connects TRBV29-1 to TRBJ2-5; 8 nucleotides line up with TRBD1. The germline CDR1 and CDR2 sequences are SQVTM and ANQGSEA. CDR3 length: 13 amino acids. The V gene end was trimmed by 4 bases and the J gene end by 5 bases; junction bases not matched to a gene: 6. CDR3 DNA: TGCAGCGTTGTTCCAGGGGGCGATGAGACCCAGTACTTC. Its protein product is CSVVPGGDETQYF.

This clone was recorded only once. The chain joins TRBV4-1 to TRBJ2-1; 8 nucleotides align to TRBD1. After removal of 4 bases from V and 0 bases from J, the junction contained 5 bases not matched to a gene. This CDR3 comprises 16 residues. CDR1 is MGHRA and CDR2 is YSYEKL in the germline V gene. The CDR3 sequence: CASSPLGQGSYNEQFF. Written as DNA, the CDR3 is TGCGCCAGCAGCCCCCTTGGACAGGGCTCCTACAATGAGCAGTTCTTC.

The chain recombines TRBV5-1 with TRBJ2-1, with 8 bases lining up with TRBD2. Germline CDR1 SGHRS, CDR2 YFSETQ. The CDR3 has 12 amino acids. V lost 4 bases to trimming and J lost 14 bases; unmatched junction nucleotides: 8. The CDR3 spells CASSPGTSDEFF. Written as DNA, the CDR3 is TGCGCCAGCAGCCCTGGGACTAGTGACGAGTTCTTC.

The gene calls are TRBV5-6 and TRBJ2-1, with D perhaps being TRBD1 or TRBD2 (5 bases each). Germline lookup yields CDR1 SGHDT and CDR2 YYEEEE. The CDR3 totals 11 residues. The V end lost 8 bases, the J end lost 5 bases, and 8 bases lay between the germline ends. The CDR3: CASRGDNEQFF. CDR3 DNA: TGTGCCAGTAGAGGGGACAATGAGCAGTTCTTC.

The rearrangement uses TRBV5-6 and TRBJ2-1; possible D gene TRBD2, 5 bases. Germline V lookup: CDR1 SGHDT, CDR2 YYEEEE. Trimming removed 0 bases from V and 10 bases from J, with 11 bases in between. The CDR3 extends over 13 amino acids. The CDR3 loop is CASSLVSALEQFF. As DNA, the CDR3 is TGTGCCAGCAGCTTGGTTAGCGCGTTGGAGCAGTTCTTC.